Below, 32 T cell receptor beta chains from the same sample are listed, as sequenced in a study of cytomegalovirus exposure and HLA in healthy donors. Researchers ran the PCR with 60 Vbeta and 13 Jbeta primers. The protocol was immunoSEQ multiplex PCR, while the TCRdb copy is restricted to in-frame clones and leaves out a portion. The table shows more than 85,000 clones, with roughly 79% occurring only once. The material sequenced was PBMCs. The receptors originated from a male donor in good health and CMV-seronegative.

This clone showed up just once. V usage is TRBV4-2 and J usage is TRBJ2-2; TRBD2 agrees at 7 bases. Trimming took 0 bases from V and 7 from J; bases not matched to a gene: 11. Germline V lookup: CDR1 LGHNA, CDR2 YNFKEQ. The length of the CDR3 is 17 residues. The DNA of the CDR3 is TGTGCCAGCAGCCAAGATAAGTGGGAGGGCCTCGGCGGGGAGCTGTTTTTT. It codes for CASSQDKWEGLGGELFF.

This clone has a handful of counts. In DNA, the CDR3 is TGTGCCTGGAACGAAGGGAGACTAGGTACGCAGTATTTT. As protein: CAWNEGRLGTQYF. The rearrangement links TRBV30 to TRBJ2-3, with D maybe TRBD2 (6 bases). The germline V and J ends were trimmed by 4 bases and 8 bases, with 16 bases remaining between them. From germline, CDR1 is GTSNPN and CDR2 SVGIG (reference sequence). The CDR3 consists of 13 residues.

This chain links TRBV11-3 with TRBJ1-1; D call uncertain. Germline lookup yields CDR1 SGHNT and CDR2 YENEEA. CDR3 length equals 15 residues. Deletions cut 5 bases from V and 1 base from J, with 14 bases between. CDR3 loop: CASSPRAGENTEAFF. Here the CDR3 DNA reads TGTGCCAGCAGCCCACGGGCGGGAGAGAACACTGAAGCTTTCTTT.

The CDR3 sequence is CASSRELAGETDTQYF. The CDR3 bases are TGTGCCAGCTCACGAGAACTAGCGGGAGAGACAGATACGCAGTATTTT. The rearrangement uses TRBV18 and TRBJ2-3; 11 bases match TRBD2. Looked up from germline, CDR1 is KGHSH and CDR2 is LQKENI. After removal of 4 bases from V and 3 bases from J, the junction contained 6 bases not matched to a gene. The CDR3 has 16 residues.

The genes are TRBV5-1 and TRBJ2-7; 7 bases align to TRBD1. This CDR3 spans 14 amino acids. V shed 4 bases, J shed 7 bases, and the junction held 11 bases outside the gene matches. Germline V lookup: CDR1 SGHRS, CDR2 YFSETQ. The CDR3 nucleotides are TGCGCCAGCAGCCACGGACAGGAACTTGGTGAGCAGTACTTC. Translating gives CASSHGQELGEQYF.

Concerning this clone itself: The junction shows a germline mismatch at one end, possibly a read error. The genes are TRBV6-6 and TRBJ2-1, with 7 nucleotides matching TRBD2. CDR1 and CDR2 (germline): MNHNY, SVGAGI (reference sequence). This CDR3 contains 16 residues. The CDR3 DNA follows: TGTGCCAGCAGTTACTCGGGGAGGGTGTCCTACAATGGGCAGTTCTTC. This sequence encodes CASSYSGRVSYNGQFF.

This clone was seen only once. The rearrangement joins TRBV6-5 to TRBJ1-2; D ambiguous. With 2 bases removed from V and 6 bases from J, the gap between germline ends came to 13 bases. CDR1 is MNHEY and CDR2 is SVGAGI in the germline V gene. CDR3 length equals 14 residues. The CDR3 sequence is CASSYLQTRDGYTF. The CDR3, as DNA: TGTGCCAGCAGTTACCTCCAGACTCGTGATGGCTACACCTTC.

The rearrangement links TRBV4-1 to TRBJ2-1; 7 nucleotides align to TRBD2. There are 15 residues in the CDR3. In germline, CDR1 is MGHRA, CDR2 YSYEKL. V was clipped by 4 bases and J by 6 bases; unmatched bases: 9. In DNA form, the CDR3 reads TGCGCCAGCAGCCTGAGACTAGCAATCTTCAATGAGCAGTTCTTC. This gives the protein CASSLRLAIFNEQFF.

The chain employs TRBV6-1 and TRBJ2-5; 10 bases align to TRBD2. The CDR3 runs to 19 residues. Per germline, CDR1 MNHNS and CDR2 SASEGT. V lost 3 bases, J lost 2 bases, and 15 bases stayed unmatched. The CDR3 bases are TGTGCCAGCAGTGACGCAGCGGGAGGGCCCCTGGGTCGGCAAGAGACCCAGTACTTC. Translation gives CASSDAAGGPLGRQETQYF.

The J gene is TRBJ1-2, the V gene TRBV6-6; D is perhaps TRBD1 (6 bases). CDR3 size: 14 residues. V lost 2 bases and J lost 8, with 15 bases in between. In germline, CDR1 is MNHNY, CDR2 SVGAGI (reference sequence). CDR3 region: CASSYGQAQGGYTF. CDR3 coding DNA: TGTGCCAGCAGTTACGGGCAGGCCCAGGGGGGCTACACCTTC.

This clone was detected only once. The chain uses TRBV7-9 and TRBJ2-3; the match to TRBD2 covers 10 bases. Germline V gene data show CDR1 as SEHNR and CDR2 as FQNEAQ (reference sequence). The V and J ends lost 5 bases and 6 bases, in that order; junction bases with no gene match: 17. CDR3 length equals 18 residues. CDR3: CASSLWMSASGRSDTQYF. The CDR3 DNA reads TGTGCCAGCAGCCTTTGGATGTCGGCTAGCGGGAGATCCGATACGCAGTATTTT. Combining the CDR3 with reference TRBV7-9 and TRBJ2-3 gives the whole variable domain DTGVSQNPRHKITKRGQNVTFRCDPISEHNRLYWYRQTLGQGPEFLTYFQNEAQLEKSRLLSDRFSAERPKGSFSTLEIQRTEQGDSAMYLCASSLWMSASGRSDTQYFGPGTRLTVL.

The chain links TRBV6-1 to TRBJ2-1; D call uncertain. Germline assignment: CDR1 MNHNS and CDR2 SASEGT. The CDR3 runs to 11 residues. The ends were cut back, 11 bases at V and 7 bases at J, with 12 bases in the middle. CDR3 region: CASGVWNEQFF. The CDR3 DNA reads TGTGCCTCTGGAGTTTGGAATGAGCAGTTCTTC.

The genes are TRBV9 and TRBJ2-5; 7 nucleotides align to TRBD2. This CDR3 has 16 amino acids. V dropped 2 bases and J dropped 3; count of bases not matched to a gene: 10. CDR1 and CDR2 (germline): SGDLS, YYNGEE. The CDR3 reads CASSVTSGIGEETQYF. CDR3 sequence (DNA): TGTGCCAGCAGCGTTACGAGCGGGATCGGTGAAGAGACCCAGTACTTC.

The CDR3 protein is CASSFEREPYEQYF. The CDR3 nucleotides read TGTGCCAGCAGCTTTGAGCGGGAACCCTACGAGCAGTACTTC. V gene TRBV9 combines with J gene TRBJ2-7, with 7 bases fitting TRBD2. Trimming cost V 4 bases and J 2 bases; bases outside gene matches: 6. CDR3 length: 14 residues. Germline CDR1 is SGDLS and CDR2 is YYNGEE.

V gene TRBV28 combines with J gene TRBJ2-7; a weak D match, TRBD2 (5 bases). Trimming left V 7 bases short and J 2 bases short, with 15 bases between. The CDR3 loop spans 14 amino acids. Germline CDR1 and CDR2: MDHEN and SYDVKM. The CDR3 spells CASIPSLGPYEQYF. CDR3 nucleotide sequence: TGTGCCAGCATCCCTAGCCTAGGCCCCTACGAGCAGTACTTC.

The genes are TRBV29-1 and TRBJ1-1; D unresolved. Germline values: CDR1 SQVTM, CDR2 ANQGSEA. The CDR3 has 13 amino acids. This chain's CDR3 is CSVDRGLNTEAFF. Here the CDR3 DNA reads TGCAGTGTAGACCGGGGTTTGAACACTGAAGCTTTCTTT. Full variable domain (outside the CDR3, taken from reference TRBV29-1 and TRBJ1-1): SAVISQKPSRDICQRGTSLTIQCQVDSQVTMMFWYRQQPGQSLTLIATANQGSEATYESGFVIDKFPISRPNLTFSTLTVSNMSPEDSSIYLCSVDRGLNTEAFFGQGTRLTVV.

This chain connects TRBV11-2 to TRBJ2-7; 12 bases align to TRBD1. V shed 1 base and J 6 bases; nucleotides not matched to a gene: 16. Germline V lookup: CDR1 SGHAT, CDR2 FQNNGV. There are 19 residues in the CDR3. As DNA, the CDR3 is TGTGCCAGCAGCTTAGGCCCCTCCGGGACAGGGGGCCATTCGGGCGAGCAGTACTTC. Its translation is CASSLGPSGTGGHSGEQYF.

The gene calls are TRBV11-2 and TRBJ1-3, with D possibly being TRBD1 (5 bases). Trimming stripped 1 base from V and 9 bases from J, with 13 bases between. The CDR3 runs to 14 residues. Germline V CDR1 and CDR2: SGHAT, FQNNGV. DNA for the CDR3: TGTGCCAGCAGCTTAGCCAGGGACGGGAGCACCATATATTTT. This codes for CASSLARDGSTIYF.

The chain couples TRBV30 to TRBJ2-5; TRBD1 agrees at 7 bases. The CDR3 has 14 amino acids. V dropped 2 bases and J dropped 11; count of bases not matched to a gene: 14. Germline loops: CDR1 GTSNPN, CDR2 SVGIG (reference sequence). The CDR3 is CAWSKGQGVIEQYF. As DNA, the CDR3 is TGTGCCTGGAGTAAGGGGCAGGGGGTAATTGAGCAGTACTTC.

The V call is TRBV6-5, the J call TRBJ1-1, with D possibly matching TRBD1 (6 bases). Trimming left V 4 bases short and J 1 base short, with 16 bases between. The CDR3 consists of 16 residues. Germline V gene sequence: CDR1 MNHEY, CDR2 SVGAGI. The CDR3 sequence: CASSFKQGERNTEAFF. The CDR3 DNA is TGTGCCAGCAGTTTTAAACAGGGAGAGAGGAACACTGAAGCTTTCTTT.

The chain recombines TRBV6-4 with TRBJ1-5; D might be TRBD1 (5 bases). The CDR3 sequence is 15 residues long. CDR1 and CDR2 (germline): MRHNA, SNTAGT. Trimming stripped 2 bases from V and 4 bases from J, with 12 bases between. The CDR3 DNA reads TGTGCCAGCAGTGACGGCTTGACAGCTAATCAGCCCCAGCATTTT. Translated, it gives CASSDGLTANQPQHF.

The chain links TRBV28 to TRBJ2-5; 7 nucleotides agree with TRBD1. The junction had 8 bases not matched to a gene; V was cut back by 8 bases and J by 5 bases. This CDR3 comprises 13 residues. CDR1 and CDR2 from the germline V gene are MDHEN and SYDVKM. The CDR3 reads CASLDRPRETQYF. CDR3 DNA sequence: TGTGCCAGCTTGGACAGGCCCAGGGAGACCCAGTACTTC.

The chain recombines TRBV20-1 with TRBJ2-1; D might be TRBD2 (5 bases). CDR3 length: 11 residues. The V gene lost 5 bases and the J gene lost 6 bases, with 8 bases spanning the gap. Germline V gene lookup returns CDR1 DFQATT and CDR2 SNEGSKA (reference sequence). In DNA, the CDR3 is TGCAGTGCTGGACTTTTCAATGAGCAGTTCTTC. Amino acids: CSAGLFNEQFF.

The chain joins TRBV7-3 to TRBJ2-3, with D hard to call. The ends were cut back, 3 bases at V and 3 bases at J, with 4 bases in the middle. Germline loops: CDR1 SGHTA, CDR2 FQGTGA. The CDR3 has 12 residues. The DNA for the CDR3 is TGTGCCAGCAGCTTGCAGACAGATACGCAGTATTTT. It specifies CASSLQTDTQYF.

The chain carries TRBV28 and TRBJ2-2; 8 bases are a match to TRBD2. After removal of 6 bases from V and 4 bases from J, the junction contained 19 bases not matched to a gene. Per the germline V gene, CDR1 is MDHEN and CDR2 is SYDVKM. CDR3 length: 19 amino acids. Here the CDR3 reads CASSPLASGRARGTGELFF. CDR3 DNA sequence: TGTGCCAGCAGCCCCCTCGCTAGCGGGCGAGCCCGAGGCACCGGGGAGCTGTTTTTT. Variable domain in full (rest from reference TRBV28 and TRBJ2-2): DVKVTQSSRYLVKRTGEKVFLECVQDMDHENMFWYRQDPGLGLRLIYFSYDVKMKEKGDIPEGYSVSREKKERFSLILESASTNQTSMYLCASSPLASGRARGTGELFFGEGSRLTVL.

This sequence joins TRBV6-5 and TRBJ2-1, with D tentatively TRBD2 (5 bases). Germline CDR1 MNHEY, CDR2 SVGAGI. CDR3 size: 16 residues. Trimming took off 0 bases at V and 1 base at J, with 10 bases between the two ends. The CDR3 is CASSYSVGESYNEQFF. For the CDR3, the DNA is TGTGCCAGCAGTTACTCGGTCGGGGAGTCCTACAATGAGCAGTTCTTC.

The chain carries TRBV6-6 and TRBJ1-5, with 8 bases aligning to TRBD1. The CDR3 loop spans 14 amino acids. The germline V gene has CDR1 MNHNY and CDR2 SVGAGI (reference sequence). J was trimmed by 5 bases and V by 4 bases; bases with no gene match: 4. The CDR3 coding sequence is TGTGCCAGCAGTTGGACAGGGTTCGATCAGCCCCAGCATTTT. Translating it yields CASSWTGFDQPQHF.

The V call is TRBV9, the J call TRBJ2-3; 8 bases are shared with TRBD2. Trimming removed 0 bases from V and 3 bases from J; junction bases left unmatched: 3. This CDR3 is built from 15 residues. Germline CDR1 SGDLS, CDR2 YYNGEE. The CDR3 reads CASSVVSGGTDTQYF. The CDR3 nucleotides read TGTGCCAGCAGCGTAGTTTCGGGGGGGACAGATACGCAGTATTTT. The full variable domain, with the rest looked up from reference TRBV9 and TRBJ2-3, is DSGVTQTPKHLITATGQRVTLRCSPRSGDLSVYWYQQSLDQGLQFLIQYYNGEERAKGNILERFSAQQFPDLHSELNLSSLELGDSALYFCASSVVSGGTDTQYFGPGTRLTVL.

The gene calls are TRBV6-6 and TRBJ2-1; D may be TRBD2 (6 bases). V lost 2 bases and J lost 10, with 15 bases in between. This CDR3 comprises 14 residues. Germline V gene data show CDR1 as MNHNY and CDR2 as SVGAGI (reference sequence). CDR3 sequence reads: CASSYHEVGGEQFF. CDR3 in DNA: TGTGCCAGCAGTTACCACGAGGTGGGGGGAGAGCAGTTCTTC.

The rearrangement uses TRBV5-1 and TRBJ2-3; TRBD2 aligns across 8 bases. V shed 0 bases and J 3 bases; nucleotides not matched to a gene: 3. The CDR3 has 15 residues. CDR1 is SGHRS, CDR2 YFSETQ, per germline. The CDR3 is CASSLASGSTDTQYF. The DNA of the CDR3 is TGCGCCAGCAGCTTGGCCAGCGGGAGTACAGATACGCAGTATTTT.

The genes are TRBV30 and TRBJ2-2, with 7 bases identical to TRBD2. CDR3 size: 13 residues. The V gene end was trimmed by 4 bases and the J gene end by 4 bases; junction bases not matched to a gene: 3. Germline values: CDR1 GTSNPN, CDR2 SVGIG (reference sequence). The CDR3 bases are TGTGCCTGGAACGAGCGGGGCACCGGGGAGCTGTTTTTT. Protein sequence: CAWNERGTGELFF.

The chain recombines TRBV11-1 with TRBJ2-6; 11 bases fit TRBD2. The CDR3 covers 18 residues. The germline V gene has CDR1 SGHAT and CDR2 FQDESV (reference sequence). V trimming: 5 bases; J trimming: 1 base; junction bases outside the gene matches: 7. The CDR3 is CASSVGLAGRSGANVLTF. As DNA, the CDR3 is TGTGCCAGCAGCGTCGGACTAGCGGGCCGATCTGGGGCCAACGTCCTGACTTTC. The complete variable domain, with remaining parts taken from reference TRBV11-1 and TRBJ2-6, reads EAEVAQSPRYKITEKSQAVAFWCDPISGHATLYWYRQILGQGPELLVQFQDESVVDDSQLPKDRFSAERLKGVDSTLKIQPAELGDSAMYLCASSVGLAGRSGANVLTFGAGSRLTVL.